This T cell receptor beta chain is drawn from a study of CXCR3-negative and CXCR3-positive naive CD8 T cells. General study points: Cryopreserved PBMCs had partly decreased CXCR3 expression; fresh PBMCs were used in most assays. Whereas both naive subsets had comparably high diversity, memory CD8+ cells had much lower diversity. Memory cells differed in TRBV-TRBJ usage, but naive CXCR3-negative and CXCR3-positive cells had similar usage. In CXCR3-positive naive cells, the TRB CDR3s were more hydrophobic than in CXCR3-negative naive cells.

The CDR3 extends over 16 amino acids. Germline V gene lookup returns CDR1 SGHTA and CDR2 FQGTGA. Phenotypically, naive CD8+ T cells corresponded to CD45RO-CCR7+CD27+CD95-. UMI labels and 5' RACE were used to prepare the TRB cDNA libraries. TCRdb reprocessed the 5' RACE reads, keeping one entry per CDR3 protein, no DNA. The repertoire shows about 120,000 distinct CDR3 sequences; the top ten hold about 0.34%. Regarding this clonotype: Its specificity is not known.

The chain combines TRBV7-3 with TRBJ2-1; TCRdb picks TRBD2, but there is no DNA to check that call. The specimen sequenced was naive CXCR3+ CD8+ T cells from blood. This sample's subset: CD45RO-CCR7+CD27+CD95- naive CD8+ T cells expressing CXCR3 (TNR3+). The receptor comes from a human donor in good health. Some clones in this sample may be carry-over from other donors' samples. The CDR3 sequence is CASSLGVAGVLDEQFF.